A single sample gave rise to the 27 T cell receptor beta chains below, sequenced in a study of T-cell memory formation after mild COVID-19. One entry per CDR3 protein, called by TCRdb with MiXCR from the 5' RACE reads. Of fewer than 700,000 distinct CDR3 sequences in the sample, 15% to 20% were seen once. The sample comprised PBMCs or a T cell subset sorted from them (not recorded which). These receptors were taken from an adult woman who had mild COVID-19 (a few samples of this study predate the infection). Cell type and time point are not known.

This clonotype was counted between two and nine times. The V gene is TRBV7-6, the J gene TRBJ2-1; D is unclear. Germline V gives CDR1 SGHVS, CDR2 FNYEAQ. This CDR3 has 16 residues. Trimming removed 4 bases at V and 2 bases at J, with 15 bases between. The CDR3 nucleotides read TGTGCCAGCAGCTCCCAGGCGTCTAGGGCCTACAATGAGCAGTTCTTC. Translation gives CASSSQASRAYNEQFF.

V and J are TRBV20-1 and TRBJ1-2; a weak D match, TRBD1 (5 bases). V dropped 8 bases and J dropped 1 base, with 17 bases sitting between them. The germline V gene has CDR1 DFQATT and CDR2 SNEGSKA (reference sequence). The CDR3 totals 14 residues. The CDR3 loop is CSTEDSAINYGYTF. CDR3 sequence (DNA): TGCAGTACCGAAGACAGTGCCATTAACTATGGCTACACCTTC.

This clonotype has just a few counts. The chain employs TRBV30 and TRBJ2-1; 14 nucleotides line up with TRBD2. The V segment lost 4 bases and the J segment 4 bases; nucleotides outside the gene matches: 21. The CDR3 loop spans 21 amino acids. Germline CDR1 GTSNPN, CDR2 SVGIG (reference sequence). DNA for the CDR3: TGTGCCTGGACGTTTGGAGGAACCGGGACTAGCGGGAGCTTGTGGTACAATGAGCAGTTCTTC. Translated, it gives CAWTFGGTGTSGSLWYNEQFF.

This clonotype was detected only a few times. The J gene is TRBJ2-3, the V gene TRBV4-2, with TRBD1 identical over 7 bases. Unmatched junction bases numbered 8, after V lost 7 bases and J lost 4 bases. Germline CDR1 LGHNA, CDR2 YNFKEQ. The CDR3 totals 14 residues. The CDR3 DNA reads as TGTGCCAGCACCTCGGGACAGCCCCCAGATACGCAGTATTTT. This codes for CASTSGQPPDTQYF.

This clonotype was detected a few times. V gene TRBV7-9 combines with J gene TRBJ1-3; D is uncertain. This CDR3 has 15 residues. Germline V gene data show CDR1 as SEHNR and CDR2 as FQNEAQ (reference sequence). Trimming took off 2 bases at V and 0 bases at J, with 8 bases between the two ends. The CDR3 here is CASSLRTDSGNTIYF. In DNA form, the CDR3 reads TGTGCCAGCAGCTTAAGGACGGACTCTGGAAACACCATATATTTT.

The CDR3 DNA is TGTGCCACCAGTGGACAGCCTGGAAACACCATATATTTT. This gives the protein CATSGQPGNTIYF. The gene calls are TRBV24-1 and TRBJ1-3, with D maybe TRBD1 (5 bases). Trimming pared 5 bases from V and 2 bases from J, leaving 6 bases between. The CDR3 totals 13 residues. The germline gives CDR1 KGHDR, CDR2 SFDVKD.

This clonotype turned up a few times. The DNA of the CDR3 is TGCGCCAGCAGCTCCTACAGGGGGCGTTGGACTGAAGCTTTCTTT. Protein product: CASSSYRGRWTEAFF. This chain connects TRBV4-1 to TRBJ1-1, with 9 nucleotides matching TRBD1. This CDR3 contains 15 residues. The junction had 9 bases not matched to a gene; V was cut back by 5 bases and J by 5 bases. Germline values: CDR1 MGHRA, CDR2 YSYEKL.

J is TRBJ1-5 and V is TRBV4-1; maybe TRBD1 (5 bases). Trimming removed 1 base from V and 10 bases from J, with 20 bases in between. Germline V gene data show CDR1 as MGHRA and CDR2 as YSYEKL. The CDR3 is made up of 16 amino acids. CDR3 DNA sequence: TGCGCCAGCAGCCAAGTCGTCCGACTAGGGGTAGGACCCCAGCATTTT. This gives the protein CASSQVVRLGVGPQHF.

This clonotype was recorded many times. V and J are TRBV12-3 or TRBV12-4 and TRBJ1-5; D unclear. This CDR3 has 15 residues. Trimming cost V 6 bases and J 0 bases, with 12 bases left between them. The CDR3: CASRSSRHSNQPQHF. The CDR3 DNA follows: TGTGCCAGCAGAAGCAGCAGACATAGCAATCAGCCCCAGCATTTT.

The chain uses TRBV9 and TRBJ2-1, with a tentative D call TRBD1 (6 bases). V lost 4 bases to trimming and J lost 10 bases, with 15 bases between them. The CDR3 totals 13 residues. CDR1 is SGDLS, CDR2 YYNGEE, per germline. CDR3 sequence (DNA): TGTGCCAGCAGCTTCCAGGGGTCGGGAGAGCAGTTCTTC. Encoded protein: CASSFQGSGEQFF.

This clonotype has just a few counts. The genes are TRBV6-5 and TRBJ2-5; D possibly corresponds to TRBD1 (6 bases). The CDR3 is made up of 14 amino acids. The V and J ends lost 6 bases and 5 bases respectively, with 16 bases between them. Germline CDR1 reads MNHEY; CDR2 reads SVGAGI. The CDR3 DNA sequence: TGTGCCAGCAGACCGACAGGACCCTCGGAGACCCAGTACTTC. Protein product: CASRPTGPSETQYF.

This chain joins TRBV12-3 or TRBV12-4 and TRBJ2-5; D may be TRBD2 (6 bases). The V end lost 4 bases, the J end lost 4 bases, and 13 bases lay between the germline ends. This CDR3 spans 14 amino acids. CDR3 sequence (DNA): TGTGCCAGCAGTTCGTGGAGGGGAGGAGAGACCCAGTACTTC. It encodes CASSSWRGGETQYF.

In this sample, this clonotype turned up many times. The chain uses TRBV5-4 and TRBJ2-5; the D is unclear. The V gene's germline CDR1 is SGHNT and CDR2 YYREEE (reference sequence). Trimming removed 5 bases at V and 0 bases at J, with 5 bases between. The CDR3 covers 12 residues. The CDR3 bases are TGTGCCAGCAGTCGTGACCAAGAGACCCAGTACTTC. It specifies CASSRDQETQYF.

This clonotype was seen a single time. The chain carries TRBV5-4 and TRBJ2-5; possibly TRBD2 for D (5 bases). Looked up from germline, CDR1 is SGHNT and CDR2 is YYREEE (reference sequence). V was shortened by 6 bases and J by 4 bases, with 13 bases between the two germline ends. The CDR3 runs to 13 residues. This CDR3 reads CASTTGFAETQYF. Written as DNA, the CDR3 is TGTGCCAGCACGACGGGGTTTGCAGAGACCCAGTACTTC.

In this sample, this clonotype turned up a few times. This sequence joins TRBV4-1 and TRBJ2-7, with D unclear. This CDR3 is built from 14 residues. Germline assignment: CDR1 MGHRA and CDR2 YSYEKL. V lost 4 bases to trimming and J lost 6 bases, with 16 bases between them. The CDR3 region is CASSPRVSTTEQYF. The CDR3 bases are TGCGCCAGCAGCCCCCGGGTCTCCACCACCGAGCAGTACTTC.

This clonotype was found a few times. The chain carries TRBV10-3 and TRBJ2-3, with D possibly TRBD1 on 5 matching bases. Germline values: CDR1 ENHRY, CDR2 SYGVKD. Trimming took off 6 bases at V and 3 bases at J, with 7 bases between the two ends. The CDR3 extends over 12 amino acids. CDR3 DNA sequence: TGTGCCATCAGGACAGAGACAGATACGCAGTATTTT. Its protein is CAIRTETDTQYF.

The J gene is TRBJ2-3, the V gene TRBV6-6; D is uncertain. The CDR3 runs to 11 residues. V gave up 10 bases and J gave up 4 bases, with 9 bases separating them. Germline lookup yields CDR1 MNHNY and CDR2 SVGAGI (reference sequence). CDR3 DNA: TGTGCCACACTTCGGGCAGATACGCAGTATTTT. Residues: CATLRADTQYF.

The chain carries TRBV29-1 and TRBJ2-1; TRBD1 matches 9 bases. This CDR3 contains 15 residues. Trimming removed 3 bases from V and 2 bases from J; junction bases left unmatched: 5. Germline assignment: CDR1 SQVTM and CDR2 ANQGSEA. As DNA, the CDR3 is TGCAGCGTTGATTCGTGGGACAGGGCCTACAATGAGCAGTTCTTC. It encodes CSVDSWDRAYNEQFF.

This chain links TRBV5-4 with TRBJ1-2; the match to TRBD1 covers 7 bases. V lost 3 bases to trimming and J lost 4 bases; unmatched junction nucleotides: 9. Germline-derived CDR1 and CDR2 are SGHNT and YYREEE (reference sequence). This CDR3 comprises 15 residues. The CDR3 DNA is TGTGCCAGCAGCTCGTATGTGGGACAGCCCTATGGCTACACCTTC. This translates into CASSSYVGQPYGYTF.

The chain couples TRBV30 to TRBJ2-7, with D possibly matching TRBD2 (7 bases). From germline, CDR1 is GTSNPN and CDR2 SVGIG (reference sequence). Deletions cut 0 bases from V and 3 bases from J, with 12 bases between. The CDR3 runs 14 residues. The CDR3 protein is CAWSVQGGSYEQYF. The CDR3 region has the DNA TGTGCCTGGAGTGTACAGGGAGGGAGCTACGAGCAGTACTTC.

The chain couples TRBV7-9 to TRBJ1-2, with a possible D match to TRBD1 (6 bases). The CDR3 covers 13 residues. Trimming removed 5 bases at V and 2 bases at J, with 9 bases between. Germline-derived CDR1 and CDR2 are SEHNR and FQNEAQ (reference sequence). CDR3 DNA sequence: TGTGCCAGCAGCAGCGGACAGAACTATGGCTACACCTTC. Its protein is CASSSGQNYGYTF. Full variable domain (outside the CDR3, taken from reference TRBV7-9 and TRBJ1-2): DTGVSQNPRHKITKRGQNVTFRCDPISEHNRLYWYRQTLGQGPEFLTYFQNEAQLEKSRLLSDRFSAERPKGSFSTLEIQRTEQGDSAMYLCASSSGQNYGYTFGSGTRLTVV.

A note on this clonotype: A junction end diverges from the germline sequence, so it may reflect a read error. The chain carries TRBV7-7 and TRBJ2-1; 15 nucleotides match TRBD2. CDR1 and CDR2 from the germline V gene are SSHAT and FNYEAQ (reference sequence). This CDR3 contains 16 residues. CDR3 nucleotide sequence: TGTGCTAGCAGTTCAGGGACTAGCGGGGGGTACAATGAGCAGTTCTTC. Translated: CASSSGTSGGYNEQFF.

This clonotype was recorded a few times. This chain links TRBV6-5 with TRBJ2-5; 7 positions match TRBD1. This CDR3 has 13 amino acids. The trim removed 10 bases at V and 5 bases at J, leaving 10 bases unmatched. Germline loops: CDR1 MNHEY, CDR2 SVGAGI. The CDR3, as DNA: TGTGCCACCCGACAGGGCACCTTGGAGACCCAGTACTTC. Translated: CATRQGTLETQYF.

The sample holds a few counts of this clonotype. The gene calls are TRBV4-2 and TRBJ2-7; maybe TRBD2 (5 bases). The V gene lost 0 bases and the J gene lost 2 bases, with 14 bases spanning the gap. Germline V gene sequence: CDR1 LGHNA, CDR2 YNFKEQ. The CDR3 contains 16 residues. The CDR3, as DNA: TGTGCCAGCAGCCAAGAAAATCCCCCGGGGACCTACGAGCAGTACTTC. Residues: CASSQENPPGTYEQYF.

This sequence joins TRBV6-1 and TRBJ1-1; perhaps TRBD1 as D (5 bases). Between the trimmed V and J ends, which lost 7 bases and 7 bases, there was a span of 16 bases. Germline CDR1 reads MNHNS; CDR2 reads SASEGT. CDR3 length: 13 amino acids. The DNA of the CDR3 is TGTGCCAGCACCCACGCGGGGGTATATGAAGCTTTCTTT. Translated: CASTHAGVYEAFF.

The chain employs TRBV12-3 or TRBV12-4 and TRBJ1-2; D uncertain. V lost 3 bases to trimming and J lost 8 bases, with 10 bases between them. The CDR3 is made up of 12 amino acids. CDR3 in amino acids: CASSFRTGGYTF. The CDR3 nucleotides are TGTGCCAGCAGTTTCCGGACCGGAGGCTACACCTTC.

The rearrangement links TRBV25-1 to TRBJ2-5; the match to TRBD1 covers 10 bases. Germline V gene sequence: CDR1 MGHDK, CDR2 SYGVNS. The CDR3 is made up of 15 amino acids. V lost 3 bases and J lost 4; bases outside the gene matches: 5. CDR3 nucleotides: TGTGCCAGCAGTGACGCCGGGACAGGGGCAGAGACCCAGTACTTC. Encoded protein: CASSDAGTGAETQYF. The whole variable domain, filled in from reference TRBV25-1 and TRBJ2-5, reads EADIYQTPRYLVIGTGKKITLECSQTMGHDKMYWYQQDPGMELHLIHYSYGVNSTEKGDLSSESTVSRIRTEHFPLTLESARPSHTSQYLCASSDAGTGAETQYFGPGTRLLVL.